This T cell receptor (beta chain) was sequenced in a study of shared clonotypes between healthy human individuals (dated by TCRdb to the early 2020s). Study-level background: The cohort comprised a couple of women and a few men aged 18 to 49 years. For each donor, CD4 naive and CD4 memory were each given three plates, CD8 naive was given two plates, and CD8 memory was given one plate. To estimate repertoire size and how much clonotype sharing occurs between individuals, the study deeply sequenced the blood TCR repertoires of roughly 5 healthy adults. Different laboratories and diverse techniques were used to prepare libraries and sequence TCR repertoires, to increase sequencing depth and limit assay-specific biases. Between about 0.85 and 10 billion PBMCs per donor were obtained by leukapheresis. General study outcomes and caveats: Rarefaction of sorted-subset datasets indicated incomplete sequencing despite the large sequencing depth. Compared with non-shared clonotypes, clonotypes shared by all four sorted-subset donors had higher generation probabilities. Based on pairwise subsampling, the degree of clonotype sharing among donors was expected to be affected by sequencing depth. Because the study included a small number of donors, the genetic and exposure-history diversity represented was limited. Sampling was restricted to blood, and TCR repertoires in tissue are likely to differ from TCR repertoires in blood. When a few donors were compared, the shared fraction of clonotypes was around 4.6% for naive CD4, around 4% for naive CD8, 2.3% for memory CD4, and approximately 0.4% for memory CD8. Naive subsets generally had larger estimated clonotype richness than memory subsets did.

CD8 naive samples consisted of CD45RO-negative cells that were positively selected for CCR7, yielding a CD45RA+CCR7+ population without TemRA cells. Healthy HIV-negative adults with no recently reported acute infections or vaccinations were included as donors. Every donor was a Caucasian adult residing in Nashville, Tennessee, USA. After blood collection by leukapheresis, PBMCs were isolated using Ficoll-Histopaque density gradient centrifugation and then cryopreserved in the vapor phase of liquid nitrogen. Analytical flow cytometry was used to check the purity and quantity of every magnetically sorted T cell population. Each sorted fraction had its genomic DNA isolated and then quantified by UV absorbance on a Nanodrop 2000c. Regarding this clone: It has no known antigen specificity. Base qualities are missing; no much larger clone stands one base away.

Using the deep immunoSEQ assay, multiplex PCR amplified TCR CDR3 regions from genomic DNA. Genomic DNA extracted from each cell subset was distributed evenly over all wells of several immunoSEQ 96-well plates, and each plate served as one replicate. For sorted subsets, roughly 200 ng of genomic DNA, equivalent to 25,000 to 30,000 T cell genomes, went into each replicate PCR. Purified libraries were measured with a Qubit 3.0 fluorometer, size-checked on a Bioanalyzer 2100, and measured again with the KAPA Library Quantification kit. Each immunoSEQ 96-well plate was sequenced on its own single-read 150-cycle Illumina NextSeq 550 flow cell. Concerning the study's data processing: The immunoSEQ output contained only junctional sequences without quality scores, so filtering could not match that applied to full-length reads. To assign V/J genes and CDR3, sequences were annotated using PyIR, a Python wrapper for IgBLAST v1.9, with IMGT germline references. Reads were filtered out if the reads had weak V/J assignments (E-value above 1e-6), no CDR3, stop codons, out-of-frame junctions, or ambiguous translated residues. V3J clonotypes were defined by identical inferred V gene, J gene, and CDR3 amino acid sequence. Percentage overlap between repertoires was computed as shared unique clonotypes divided by the size of the smaller repertoire. Richness of each repertoire was evaluated using RTK rarefaction, the Chao1 estimator, and Recon v2.1 estimates of unobserved clonotypes. For all TCRbeta clonotypes obtained by the gDNA method from a handful of donors, generation probabilities were computed with OLGA. The clones in this table, taken by TCRdb from immuneACCESS, are in-frame only. Not every clone is retained; where verified, under half of the shortfall comes from an unresolved V gene, and the cause of the rest is unknown. V and J calls and clone size come straight from that table; D and trimming were deduced from the DNA. This sample gives a few million clones in total; roughly 93% of them show up just once. The ten largest account for roughly 1.7% of the sample.

The CDR3, from cysteine to phenylalanine, totals 18 residues. The sequence is cut down to CDR3 DNA, 54 bases in frame from base 1. CDR1 and CDR2 are read off the germline V gene (reference sequence) as PRHDT and FYEKMQ. Compared with germline, V lacks 4 bases and J lacks 0 bases; bases without a gene match: 14. The source material was naive CD8+ T cells from PBMCs. Per the publication, the cell subset or site label means: CD45RA+CCR7+. The V and J segments used are TRBV13 and TRBJ1-1; 7 central nucleotides agree with TRBD1. The clonotype originates from a young man in good health. Some clones in this sample may be carry-over from other donors' samples. The CDR3 region has the sequence CASSSSGDSWGLNTEAFF. The bases are TGTGCCAGCAGCTCGTCCGGGGACAGTTGGGGCCTGAACACTGAAGCTTTCTTT. The full variable domain, completed from the reference TRBV13 and TRBJ1-1 proteins outside the CDR3, reads AAGVIQSPRHLIKEKRETATLKCYPIPRHDTVYWYQQGPGQDPQFLISFYEKMQSDKGSIPDRFSAQQFSDYHSELNMSSLELGDSALYFCASSSSGDSWGLNTEAFFGQGTRLTVV.